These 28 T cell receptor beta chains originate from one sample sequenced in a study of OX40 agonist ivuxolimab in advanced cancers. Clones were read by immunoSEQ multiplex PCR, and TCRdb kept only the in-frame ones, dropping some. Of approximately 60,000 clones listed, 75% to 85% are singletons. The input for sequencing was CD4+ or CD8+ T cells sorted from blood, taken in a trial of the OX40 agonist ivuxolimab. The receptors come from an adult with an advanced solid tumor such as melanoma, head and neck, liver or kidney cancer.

CDR3 sequence reads: CASSWAGEETQYF. In nucleotides, the CDR3 is TGTGCCAGCAGTTGGGCGGGAGAAGAGACCCAGTACTTC. The chain couples TRBV6-1 to TRBJ2-5; 7 positions agree with TRBD2. Trimming at V came to 5 bases and at J to 3 bases, leaving 3 bases not matched to a gene. This CDR3 has 13 amino acids. Germline CDR1 is MNHNS and CDR2 is SASEGT.

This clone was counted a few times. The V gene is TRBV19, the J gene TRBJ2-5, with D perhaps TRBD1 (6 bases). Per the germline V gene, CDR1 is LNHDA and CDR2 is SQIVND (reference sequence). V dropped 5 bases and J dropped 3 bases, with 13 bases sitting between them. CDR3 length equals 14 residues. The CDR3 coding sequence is TGTGCCAGTAGTTTGGGACAACGAAAAGAGACCCAGTACTTC. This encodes CASSLGQRKETQYF.

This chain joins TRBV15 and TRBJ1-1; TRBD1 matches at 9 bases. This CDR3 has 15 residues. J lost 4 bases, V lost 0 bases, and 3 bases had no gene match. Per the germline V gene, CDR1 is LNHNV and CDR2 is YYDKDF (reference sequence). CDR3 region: CATSRDKTGGTEAFF. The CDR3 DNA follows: TGTGCCACCAGCAGAGATAAGACAGGGGGCACTGAAGCTTTCTTT.

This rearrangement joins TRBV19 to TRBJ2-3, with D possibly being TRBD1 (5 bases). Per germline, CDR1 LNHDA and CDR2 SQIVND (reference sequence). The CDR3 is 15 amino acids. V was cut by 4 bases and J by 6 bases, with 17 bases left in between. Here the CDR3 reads CASSNRGGAEDTQYF. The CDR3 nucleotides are TGTGCCAGTAGTAACCGTGGTGGGGCCGAGGATACGCAGTATTTT.

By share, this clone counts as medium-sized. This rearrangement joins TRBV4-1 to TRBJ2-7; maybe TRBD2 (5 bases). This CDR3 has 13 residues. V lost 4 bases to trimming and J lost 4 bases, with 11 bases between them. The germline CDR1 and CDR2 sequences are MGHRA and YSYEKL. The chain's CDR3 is CASSRPPGYEQYF. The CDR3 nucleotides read TGCGCCAGCAGCCGACCTCCGGGGTACGAGCAGTACTTC.

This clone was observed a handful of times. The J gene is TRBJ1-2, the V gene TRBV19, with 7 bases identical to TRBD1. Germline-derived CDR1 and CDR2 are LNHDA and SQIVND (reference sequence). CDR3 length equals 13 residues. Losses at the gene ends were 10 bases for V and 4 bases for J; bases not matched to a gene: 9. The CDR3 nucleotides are TGTGCCACCCGTGACAGGGATCGCTATGGCTACACCTTC. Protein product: CATRDRDRYGYTF.

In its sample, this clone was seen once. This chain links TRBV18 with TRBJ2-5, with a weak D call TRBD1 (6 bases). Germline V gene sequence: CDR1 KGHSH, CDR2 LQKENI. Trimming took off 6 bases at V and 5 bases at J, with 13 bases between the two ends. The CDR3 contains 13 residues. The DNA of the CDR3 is TGTGCCAGCTCCCAGGGGTCTGGCGAGACCCAGTACTTC. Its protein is CASSQGSGETQYF.

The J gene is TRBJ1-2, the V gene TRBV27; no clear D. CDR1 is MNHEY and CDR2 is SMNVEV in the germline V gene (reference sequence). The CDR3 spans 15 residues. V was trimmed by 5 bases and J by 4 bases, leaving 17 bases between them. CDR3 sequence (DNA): TGTGCCAGCAGTCCCAGAAGGACCGACCCCTATGGCTACACCTTC. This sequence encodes CASSPRRTDPYGYTF.

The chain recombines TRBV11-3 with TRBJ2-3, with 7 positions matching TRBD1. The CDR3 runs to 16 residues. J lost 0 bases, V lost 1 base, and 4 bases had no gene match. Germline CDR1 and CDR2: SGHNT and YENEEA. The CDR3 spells CASSLGLTGSTDTQYF. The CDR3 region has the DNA TGTGCCAGCAGCTTAGGGCTGACAGGGAGCACAGATACGCAGTATTTT.

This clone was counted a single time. In DNA, the CDR3 is TGTGCCTGCCCTAGCGGGGGACCGTGGAATGAGCAGTTCTTC. It codes for CACPSGGPWNEQFF. The J gene is TRBJ2-1, the V gene TRBV30; 10 nucleotides agree with TRBD2. V lost 6 bases to trimming and J lost 7 bases; unmatched junction nucleotides: 9. The CDR3 covers 14 residues. Germline assignment: CDR1 GTSNPN and CDR2 SVGIG (reference sequence).

The DNA of the CDR3 is TGTGCCAGCAGTGACTCCAAGGATGGGACTGAAGCTTTCTTT. The encoded protein is CASSDSKDGTEAFF. The rearrangement uses TRBV6-4 and TRBJ1-1; D is unclear. Germline V gene data show CDR1 as MRHNA and CDR2 as SNTAGT. This CDR3 is 14 amino acids long. V lost 0 bases, J lost 5 bases, and 10 bases lay in between.

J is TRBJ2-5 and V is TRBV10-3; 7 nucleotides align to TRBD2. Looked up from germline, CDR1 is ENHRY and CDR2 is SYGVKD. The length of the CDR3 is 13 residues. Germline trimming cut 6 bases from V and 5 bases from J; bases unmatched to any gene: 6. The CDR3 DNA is TGTGCCATCAGGTTAAGCGGGGAGGAGACCCAGTACTTC. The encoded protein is CAIRLSGEETQYF.

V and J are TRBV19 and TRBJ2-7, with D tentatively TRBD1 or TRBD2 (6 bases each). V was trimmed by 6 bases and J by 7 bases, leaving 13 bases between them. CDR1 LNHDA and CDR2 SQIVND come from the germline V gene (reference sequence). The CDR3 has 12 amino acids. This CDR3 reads CASSQRRGEQYF. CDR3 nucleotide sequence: TGTGCCAGTAGCCAGAGGAGGGGGGAGCAGTACTTC.

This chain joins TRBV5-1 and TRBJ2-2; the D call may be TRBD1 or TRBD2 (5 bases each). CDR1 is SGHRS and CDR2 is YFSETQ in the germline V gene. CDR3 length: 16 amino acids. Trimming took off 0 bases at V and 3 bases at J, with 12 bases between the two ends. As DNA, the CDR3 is TGCGCCAGCAGCTTGGCACCTGGGACGGACACCGGGGAGCTGTTTTTT. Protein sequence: CASSLAPGTDTGELFF.

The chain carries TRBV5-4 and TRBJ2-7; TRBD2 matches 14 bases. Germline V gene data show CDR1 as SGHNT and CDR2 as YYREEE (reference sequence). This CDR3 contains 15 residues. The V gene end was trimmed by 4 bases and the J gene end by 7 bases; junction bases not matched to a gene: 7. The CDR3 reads CASSRGLAGEGEQYF. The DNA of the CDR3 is TGTGCCAGCAGCCGGGGACTAGCGGGAGAGGGGGAGCAGTACTTC.

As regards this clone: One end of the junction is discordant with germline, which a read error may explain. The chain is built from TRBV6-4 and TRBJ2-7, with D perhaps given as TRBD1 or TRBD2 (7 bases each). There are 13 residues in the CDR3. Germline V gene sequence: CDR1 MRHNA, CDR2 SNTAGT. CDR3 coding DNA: TGTGCCGGCAGGGGGGGCTGCCTCTACGAGCAGTACTTC. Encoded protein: CAGRGGCLYEQYF.

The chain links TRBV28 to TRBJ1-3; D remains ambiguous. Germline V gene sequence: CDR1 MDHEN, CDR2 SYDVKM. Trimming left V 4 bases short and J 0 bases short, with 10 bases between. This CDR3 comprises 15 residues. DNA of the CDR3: TGTGCCAGCAGTTCCGGCGCCTACTCTGGAAACACCATATATTTT. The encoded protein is CASSSGAYSGNTIYF.

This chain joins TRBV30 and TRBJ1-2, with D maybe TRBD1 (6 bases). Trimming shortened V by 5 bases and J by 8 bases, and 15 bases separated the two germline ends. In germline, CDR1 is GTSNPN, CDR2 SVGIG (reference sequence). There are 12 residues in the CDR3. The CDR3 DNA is TGTGCCTGGTCCCGGGACAATCTCGGCTACACCTTC. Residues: CAWSRDNLGYTF. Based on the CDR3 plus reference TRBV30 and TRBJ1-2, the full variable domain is SQTIHQWPATLVQPVGSPLSLECTVEGTSNPNLYWYRQAAGRGLQLLFYSVGIGQISSEVPQNLSASRPQDRQFILSSKKLLLSDSGFYLCAWSRDNLGYTFGSGTRLTVV.

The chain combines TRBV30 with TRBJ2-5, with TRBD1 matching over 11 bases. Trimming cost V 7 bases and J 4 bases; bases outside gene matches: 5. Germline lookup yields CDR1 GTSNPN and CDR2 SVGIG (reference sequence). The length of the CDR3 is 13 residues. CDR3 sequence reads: CASRDRGRETQYF. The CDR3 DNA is TGTGCCTCCCGGGACAGGGGGAGAGAGACCCAGTACTTC. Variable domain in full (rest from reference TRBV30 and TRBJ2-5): SQTIHQWPATLVQPVGSPLSLECTVEGTSNPNLYWYRQAAGRGLQLLFYSVGIGQISSEVPQNLSASRPQDRQFILSSKKLLLSDSGFYLCASRDRGRETQYFGPGTRLLVL.

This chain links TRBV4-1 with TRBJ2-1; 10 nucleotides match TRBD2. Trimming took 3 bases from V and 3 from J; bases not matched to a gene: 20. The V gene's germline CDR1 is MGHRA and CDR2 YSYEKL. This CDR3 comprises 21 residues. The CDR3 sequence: CASSHTSLGTRASGSYNEQFF. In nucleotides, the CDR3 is TGCGCCAGCAGCCATACGAGTCTCGGGACTAGGGCTAGCGGGAGCTACAATGAGCAGTTCTTC.

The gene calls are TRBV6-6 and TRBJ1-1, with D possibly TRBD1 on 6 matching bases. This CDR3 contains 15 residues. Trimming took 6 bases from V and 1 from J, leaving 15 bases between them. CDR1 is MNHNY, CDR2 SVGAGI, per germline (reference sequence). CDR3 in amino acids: CASRSQGHKNTEAFF. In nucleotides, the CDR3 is TGTGCCAGCAGATCCCAGGGACACAAGAACACTGAAGCTTTCTTT.

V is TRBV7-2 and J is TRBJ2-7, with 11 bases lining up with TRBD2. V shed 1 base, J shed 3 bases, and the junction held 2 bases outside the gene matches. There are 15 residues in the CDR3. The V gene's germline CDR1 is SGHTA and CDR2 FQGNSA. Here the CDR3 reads CASSLEGTSGYEQYF. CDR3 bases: TGTGCCAGCAGCTTAGAGGGGACTAGCGGCTACGAGCAGTACTTC.

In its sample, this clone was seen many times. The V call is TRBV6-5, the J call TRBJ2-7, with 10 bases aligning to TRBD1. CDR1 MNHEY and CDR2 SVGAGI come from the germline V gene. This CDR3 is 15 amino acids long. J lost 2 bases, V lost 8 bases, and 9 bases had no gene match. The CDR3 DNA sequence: TGTGCCAGCCGCCTGAGGGGACAGGGGACCTACGAGCAGTACTTC. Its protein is CASRLRGQGTYEQYF.

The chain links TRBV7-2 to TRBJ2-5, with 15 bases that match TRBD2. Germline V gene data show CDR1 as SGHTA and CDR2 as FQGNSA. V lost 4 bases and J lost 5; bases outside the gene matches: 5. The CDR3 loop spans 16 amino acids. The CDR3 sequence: CASSYGGLAGGETQYF. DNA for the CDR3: TGTGCCAGCAGCTATGGGGGACTAGCGGGAGGCGAGACCCAGTACTTC.

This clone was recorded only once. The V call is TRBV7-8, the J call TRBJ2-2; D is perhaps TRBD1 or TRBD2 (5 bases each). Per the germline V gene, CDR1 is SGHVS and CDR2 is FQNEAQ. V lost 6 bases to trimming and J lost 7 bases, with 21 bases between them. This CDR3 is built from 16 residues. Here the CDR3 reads CASRTRGPNSNGELFF. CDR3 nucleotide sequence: TGTGCCAGCAGAACGAGGGGACCCAATTCAAACGGGGAGCTGTTTTTT.

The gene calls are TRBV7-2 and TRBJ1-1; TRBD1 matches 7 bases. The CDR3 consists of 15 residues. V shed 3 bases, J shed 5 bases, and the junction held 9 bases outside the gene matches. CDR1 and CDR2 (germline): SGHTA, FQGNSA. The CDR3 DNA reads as TGTGCCAGCAGCTTCGCAAGGGGGCTAGGGACTGAAGCTTTCTTT. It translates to CASSFARGLGTEAFF.

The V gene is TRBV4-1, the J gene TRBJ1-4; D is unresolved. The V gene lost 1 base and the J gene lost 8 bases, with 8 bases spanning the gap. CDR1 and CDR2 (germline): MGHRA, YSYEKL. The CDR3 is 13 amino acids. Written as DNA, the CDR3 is TGCGCCAGCAGCCAAGTTCGCGGCGAAAAACTGTTTTTT. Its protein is CASSQVRGEKLFF.

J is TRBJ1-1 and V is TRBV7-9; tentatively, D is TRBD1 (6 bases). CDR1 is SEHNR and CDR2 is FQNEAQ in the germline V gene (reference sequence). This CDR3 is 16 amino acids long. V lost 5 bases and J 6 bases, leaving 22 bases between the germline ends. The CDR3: CASSEGHPIRGSEAFF. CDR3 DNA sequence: TGTGCCAGCAGCGAGGGACACCCGATACGAGGATCTGAAGCTTTCTTT.